These 32 T cell receptor beta chains share one sample of origin, sequenced in a study of T cell repertoires in MIS-A myocarditis. Clones were sequenced by immunoSEQ multiplex PCR, and TCRdb holds only the in-frame ones, with some missing. This sample has about 11,000 clones, with 65% to 90% found just once. Sequenced sample: right ventricle heart tissue obtained at autopsy. These receptors were collected from a man younger than 35 with fulminant myocarditis from multisystem inflammatory syndrome in adults (MIS-A) after COVID-19.

The chain links TRBV28 to TRBJ1-1, with TRBD1 matching 7 bases. CDR3 length: 14 residues. Per germline, CDR1 MDHEN and CDR2 SYDVKM. V dropped 7 bases and J dropped 1; count of bases not matched to a gene: 6. The CDR3 region has the DNA TGTGCCAGCACGAGATACAGGGGGAACACTGAAGCTTTCTTT. Its translation: CASTRYRGNTEAFF.

V gene TRBV11-2 combines with J gene TRBJ1-2, with TRBD1 matching over 7 bases. The CDR3 has 15 residues. Germline V gene data show CDR1 as SGHAT and CDR2 as FQNNGV. J gave up 2 bases and V 5 bases, and 8 bases lay outside the gene matches. CDR3 DNA: TGTGCCAGCAGCCCCGGGGTAGGGGGCAACTATGGCTACACCTTC. This codes for CASSPGVGGNYGYTF.

This chain uses TRBV18 with TRBJ1-5; no firm D call. The CDR3 runs 17 residues. Germline CDR1 is KGHSH and CDR2 is LQKENI. V lost 2 bases, J lost 0 bases, and 14 bases lay in between. The CDR3 loop reads CASSPGPARNSNQPQHF. CDR3 sequence (DNA): TGTGCCAGCTCACCAGGGCCAGCTCGAAATAGCAATCAGCCCCAGCATTTT.

The J gene is TRBJ1-5, the V gene TRBV19; no definite D call. V lost 3 bases to trimming and J lost 7 bases, with 7 bases between them. Germline CDR1 is LNHDA and CDR2 is SQIVND (reference sequence). This CDR3 region has 12 residues. CDR3 nucleotides: TGTGCCAGTAGTATGGTCGGGCAGCCCCAGCATTTT. This sequence encodes CASSMVGQPQHF.

This clone was detected only a few times. V gene TRBV5-1 combines with J gene TRBJ2-6; D possibly corresponds to TRBD1 (6 bases). CDR1 is SGHRS and CDR2 is YFSETQ in the germline V gene. The CDR3 runs 15 residues. V was pared by 2 bases and J by 1 base, with 7 bases between. DNA for the CDR3: TGCGCCAGCAGCTTCACAGGGTCTGGGGCCAACGTCCTGACTTTC. This sequence encodes CASSFTGSGANVLTF.

This clone has just one count. CDR3 bases: TGCAGCGTTGCGGGACAGCTGAACACTGAAGCTTTCTTT. Residues: CSVAGQLNTEAFF. The V call is TRBV29-1, the J call TRBJ1-1; 7 positions agree with TRBD1. The CDR3 has 13 residues. V shed 4 bases and J 0 bases; nucleotides not matched to a gene: 2. Germline V CDR1 and CDR2: SQVTM, ANQGSEA.

The chain links TRBV5-5 to TRBJ1-6; 7 bases are a match to TRBD1. Trimming at V came to 4 bases and at J to 7 bases, leaving 11 bases not matched to a gene. Germline V gene lookup returns CDR1 SGHKS and CDR2 YYEKEE (reference sequence). The CDR3 contains 16 residues. The CDR3 loop is CASSLGLGQLNSPLHF. The CDR3 nucleotides are TGTGCCAGCAGCCTAGGATTGGGACAGTTAAATTCACCCCTCCACTTT.

The chain uses TRBV21-1 and TRBJ2-3; the DNA was not compared with TRBD2, the D call given in the table. TRBV21-1 corresponds to a pseudogene. CDR3 size: 16 residues. CDR3 coding DNA: TGTGCCAGCAGCAACCCCGAAGCGGGAGACCCAGATACGCAGTATTTT. Protein: CASSNPEAGDPDTQYF.

The CDR3 DNA reads TGCGCCAGCAGCCAAGGGGGCCCAGAGGAGGAAAAACTGTTTTTT. It encodes CASSQGGPEEEKLFF. The V and J genes are TRBV4-1 and TRBJ1-4; tentative D call: TRBD1 (5 bases). CDR3 size: 15 residues. CDR1 and CDR2 (germline): MGHRA, YSYEKL. Trimming took off 1 base at V and 8 bases at J, with 14 bases between the two ends.

The chain carries TRBV7-2 and TRBJ1-6; 7 positions match TRBD1. This CDR3 comprises 17 residues. Germline CDR1 reads SGHTA; CDR2 reads FQGNSA. Trimming took 1 base from V and 7 from J; bases not matched to a gene: 10. The CDR3 sequence: CASSLDRRQGANSPLHF. CDR3 DNA: TGTGCCAGCAGCTTAGATCGACGACAGGGAGCGAATTCACCCCTCCACTTT.

The V and J genes are TRBV4-1 and TRBJ2-7, with a tentative D call TRBD1 (5 bases). The CDR3 is made up of 15 amino acids. Looked up from germline, CDR1 is MGHRA and CDR2 is YSYEKL. V gave up 2 bases and J gave up 0 bases, with 11 bases separating them. In DNA, the CDR3 is TGCGCCAGCAGCCAAACTGAGACAGTCTCCTACGAGCAGTACTTC. It specifies CASSQTETVSYEQYF.

The chain employs TRBV19 and TRBJ2-1, with TRBD2 identical over 10 bases. The V gene end was trimmed by 4 bases and the J gene end by 12 bases; junction bases not matched to a gene: 6. Germline CDR1 is LNHDA and CDR2 is SQIVND (reference sequence). This CDR3 region has 13 residues. In DNA, the CDR3 is TGTGCCAGTAGTAGCCGTTCTAGCGGGGGGCAGTTCTTC. This encodes CASSSRSSGGQFF.

CDR3 region: CASTTGGYEQYF. CDR3 DNA sequence: TGTGCCAGCACGACAGGGGGCTACGAGCAGTACTTC. The V gene is TRBV27, the J gene TRBJ2-7; 9 bases align to TRBD1. The CDR3 totals 12 residues. Germline values: CDR1 MNHEY, CDR2 SMNVEV (reference sequence). Trimming removed 7 bases from V and 3 bases from J; junction bases left unmatched: 1.

This clone turned up a few times. The rearrangement links TRBV5-8 to TRBJ1-5; D gene unclear. Germline V gives CDR1 SGHTS, CDR2 YDEGEE. The CDR3 has 12 residues. Trimming left V 6 bases short and J 0 bases short, with 4 bases between. DNA of the CDR3: TGTGCCAGCACCAATAGCAATCAGCCCCAGCATTTT. As protein: CASTNSNQPQHF.

CDR3 bases: TGTGCCAGCAGCTTGCTAGCGGGGGGAGGAACCGGGGAGCTGTTTTTT. It codes for CASSLLAGGGTGELFF. The J gene is TRBJ2-2, the V gene TRBV7-2, with TRBD2 identical over 11 bases. V was clipped by 3 bases and J by 5 bases; unmatched bases: 5. CDR3 length: 16 amino acids. CDR1 and CDR2 (germline): SGHTA, FQGNSA.

The chain combines TRBV21-1 with TRBJ1-1. TRBV21-1 constitutes a pseudogene. This CDR3 is 18 amino acids long. This chain's CDR3 is CASSPLGTSWRRNTEAFF. The CDR3 DNA is TGTGCCAGCAGCCCCCTGGGAACCAGTTGGCGGCGGAACACTGAAGCTTTCTTT.

This clone has only a few counts. The V call is TRBV7-8, the J call TRBJ1-5, with D hard to call. Trimming left V 4 bases short and J 0 bases short, with 10 bases between. The germline CDR1 and CDR2 sequences are SGHVS and FQNEAQ. The CDR3 is made up of 15 amino acids. CDR3 amino acids: CASSSIDGSNQPQHF. As DNA, the CDR3 is TGTGCCAGCAGCTCAATTGACGGTAGCAATCAGCCCCAGCATTTT.

The chain has TRBV5-1 and TRBJ2-1; 7 positions match TRBD1. V dropped 4 bases and J dropped 0; count of bases not matched to a gene: 10. This CDR3 has 17 amino acids. The germline V gene encodes CDR1 SGHRS and CDR2 YFSETQ. The CDR3 is CASSTDKGAASYNEQFF. The CDR3 DNA sequence: TGCGCCAGCAGCACCGACAAGGGGGCCGCCTCCTACAATGAGCAGTTCTTC.

V gene TRBV5-5 combines with J gene TRBJ1-2; D gene ambiguous. This CDR3 region has 18 residues. With 5 bases removed from V and 2 bases from J, the gap between germline ends came to 25 bases. Germline CDR1 and CDR2: SGHKS and YYEKEE (reference sequence). The DNA of the CDR3 is TGTGCCAGCAGTCCCCCCCTCGTTCAGGCGCTTATAAACTATGGCTACACCTTC. Translation gives CASSPPLVQALINYGYTF.

The chain is built from TRBV24-1 and TRBJ1-2, with D possibly matching TRBD1 (6 bases). CDR3 length: 16 amino acids. With 5 bases removed from V and 1 base from J, the gap between germline ends came to 16 bases. Looked up from germline, CDR1 is KGHDR and CDR2 is SFDVKD. CDR3 DNA sequence: TGTGCCACCAGTGGGGGGCCAGGACAATATAACTATGGCTACACCTTC. Translating gives CATSGGPGQYNYGYTF.

The chain is built from TRBV4-1 and TRBJ2-5; no firm D call. Germline assignment: CDR1 MGHRA and CDR2 YSYEKL. Trimming stripped 0 bases from V and 0 bases from J, with 11 bases between. The CDR3 totals 16 residues. The chain's CDR3 is CASSQDKTRNQETQYF. In DNA form, the CDR3 reads TGCGCCAGCAGCCAAGATAAGACACGTAACCAAGAGACCCAGTACTTC.

As DNA, the CDR3 is TGTGCCAGCACTGCTGGGGGGAATGAGCAGTTCTTC. Translating gives CASTAGGNEQFF. This chain links TRBV27 with TRBJ2-1; possibly TRBD2 for D (6 bases). From germline, CDR1 is MNHEY and CDR2 SMNVEV (reference sequence). V was cut by 7 bases and J by 7 bases, with 11 bases left in between. This CDR3 is built from 12 residues.

The chain uses TRBV19 and TRBJ1-1, with D maybe TRBD1 (5 bases). The CDR3 consists of 13 residues. CDR1 LNHDA and CDR2 SQIVND come from the germline V gene (reference sequence). With 7 bases removed from V and 10 bases from J, the gap between germline ends came to 19 bases. The CDR3 region is CASTGDSLTGAFF. CDR3 in DNA: TGTGCCAGTACCGGGGACTCTCTGACCGGAGCTTTCTTT.

This clone came up a few times. This sequence joins TRBV30 and TRBJ2-4, with no clear D. Between the trimmed V and J ends, which lost 3 bases and 9 bases, there was a span of 9 bases. The germline V gene has CDR1 GTSNPN and CDR2 SVGIG (reference sequence). The CDR3 extends over 11 amino acids. The chain's CDR3 is CAWRGLGIQYF. The CDR3 DNA is TGTGCCTGGAGGGGTCTCGGCATTCAGTACTTC.

The gene calls are TRBV9 and TRBJ2-5; D might be TRBD1 or TRBD2, each matching 6 bases. The CDR3 is 16 amino acids. V shed 0 bases and J shed 1 base, with 13 bases lying between them. Germline V CDR1 and CDR2: SGDLS, YYNGEE. The DNA of the CDR3 is TGTGCCAGCAGCGTAGCTGGCGAGGGGGGCCAAGAGACCCAGTACTTC. It translates to CASSVAGEGGQETQYF.

The rearrangement joins TRBV4-2 to TRBJ2-4, with 7 positions matching TRBD2. The ends lost 5 bases at V and 9 bases at J; junction bases unmatched: 25. The CDR3 spans 19 residues. Germline CDR1 reads LGHNA; CDR2 reads YNFKEQ. This chain's CDR3 is CASSFSLSMGGEAFAIQYF. CDR3 nucleotide sequence: TGTGCCAGCAGCTTTTCACTATCGATGGGGGGGGAGGCCTTCGCCATTCAGTACTTC.

This sequence joins TRBV4-1 and TRBJ1-1; 12 nucleotides match TRBD1. V was pared by 6 bases and J by 6 bases, with 8 bases of the junction left unmatched. CDR1 MGHRA and CDR2 YSYEKL come from the germline V gene. The CDR3 has 15 amino acids. CDR3 nucleotide sequence: TGCGCCAGCAGACAAAGGGACAGGGGGCTAGCTGAAGCTTTCTTT. Residues: CASRQRDRGLAEAFF.

The chain employs TRBV5-1 and TRBJ1-4; 9 nucleotides align to TRBD1. Germline loops: CDR1 SGHRS, CDR2 YFSETQ. The J segment lost 6 bases and the V segment lost 4 bases, leaving 4 bases of the junction unmatched. The CDR3 length is 14 residues. CDR3 nucleotides: TGCGCCAGCAGCGAAAGGACAGGGGATGAAAAACTGTTTTTT. Its protein is CASSERTGDEKLFF.

V gene TRBV28 combines with J gene TRBJ2-7; 10 nucleotides agree with TRBD1. The germline CDR1 and CDR2 sequences are MDHEN and SYDVKM. CDR3 length: 16 residues. V was clipped by 5 bases and J by 0 bases; unmatched bases: 7. The CDR3 sequence is CASSLVGTGDSYEQYF. The CDR3 region has the DNA TGTGCCAGCAGTCTAGTAGGGACAGGGGACTCCTACGAGCAGTACTTC.

The chain links TRBV4-1 to TRBJ2-2, with no clear D. The CDR3 sequence is 15 residues long. The V gene lost 7 bases and the J gene lost 1 base, with 13 bases spanning the gap. Germline CDR1 is MGHRA and CDR2 is YSYEKL. CDR3: CASKRRSMNTGELFF. As DNA, the CDR3 is TGCGCCAGCAAAAGGCGGAGCATGAACACCGGGGAGCTGTTTTTT.

This clone was picked up a small number of times. This rearrangement joins TRBV7-2 to TRBJ2-5, with TRBD1 matching over 9 bases. The V gene's germline CDR1 is SGHTA and CDR2 FQGNSA. V dropped 5 bases and J dropped 8; count of bases not matched to a gene: 12. The CDR3 is made up of 15 amino acids. Here the CDR3 DNA reads TGTGCCAGCAGCCCTAATCTGGGACAGGGAGTAACCCAGTACTTC. Protein sequence: CASSPNLGQGVTQYF.

The gene calls are TRBV25-1 and TRBJ1-5; possible D gene TRBD1, 6 bases. CDR1 is MGHDK, CDR2 SYGVNS, per germline. The V gene lost 9 bases and the J gene lost 5 bases, with 14 bases spanning the gap. This CDR3 has 13 residues. The CDR3 region is CASELGGYQPQHF. Written as DNA, the CDR3 is TGTGCCAGTGAGTTAGGGGGTTATCAGCCCCAGCATTTT.